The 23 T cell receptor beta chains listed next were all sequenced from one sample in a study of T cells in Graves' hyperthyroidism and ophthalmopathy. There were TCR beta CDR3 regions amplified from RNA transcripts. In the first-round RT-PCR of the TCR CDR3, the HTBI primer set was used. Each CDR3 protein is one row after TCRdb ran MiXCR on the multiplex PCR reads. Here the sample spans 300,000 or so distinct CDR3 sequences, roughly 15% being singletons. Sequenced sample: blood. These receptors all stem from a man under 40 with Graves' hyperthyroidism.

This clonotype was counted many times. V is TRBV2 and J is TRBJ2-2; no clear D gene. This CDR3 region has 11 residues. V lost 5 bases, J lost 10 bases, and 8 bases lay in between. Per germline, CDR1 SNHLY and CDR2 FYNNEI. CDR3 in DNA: TGTGCCAGCAGTAGGTTTCTGGAGCTGTTTTTT. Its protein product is CASSRFLELFF. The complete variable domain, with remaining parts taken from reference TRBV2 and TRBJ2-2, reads EPEVTQTPSHQVTQMGQEVILRCVPISNHLYFYWYRQILGQKVEFLVSFYNNEISEKSEIFDDQFSVERPDGSNFTLKIRSTKLEDSAMYFCASSRFLELFFGEGSRLTVL.

In DNA, the CDR3 is TGTGCCAGCAGCTTAAGGGGGCTCATAGATACGCAGTATTTT. Protein sequence: CASSLRGLIDTQYF. The genes are TRBV5-8 and TRBJ2-3; 7 nucleotides align to TRBD1. There are 14 residues in the CDR3. The ends lost 2 bases at V and 5 bases at J; junction bases unmatched: 5. CDR1 and CDR2 from the germline V gene are SGHTS and YDEGEE. Complete variable domain (other parts from reference TRBV5-8 and TRBJ2-3): EAGVTQSPTHLIKTRGQQATLRCSPISGHTSVYWYQQALGLGLQFLLWYDEGEERNRGNFPPRFSGRQFPNYSSELNVNALELEDSALYLCASSLRGLIDTQYFGPGTRLTVL.

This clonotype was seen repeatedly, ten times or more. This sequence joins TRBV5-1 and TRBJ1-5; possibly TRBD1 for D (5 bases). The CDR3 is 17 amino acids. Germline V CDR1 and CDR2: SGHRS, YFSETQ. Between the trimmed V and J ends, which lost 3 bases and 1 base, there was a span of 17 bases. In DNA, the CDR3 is TGCGCCAGCAGCTACCGAGAGGGGATTCCAAGCAATCAGCCCCAGCATTTT. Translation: CASSYREGIPSNQPQHF.

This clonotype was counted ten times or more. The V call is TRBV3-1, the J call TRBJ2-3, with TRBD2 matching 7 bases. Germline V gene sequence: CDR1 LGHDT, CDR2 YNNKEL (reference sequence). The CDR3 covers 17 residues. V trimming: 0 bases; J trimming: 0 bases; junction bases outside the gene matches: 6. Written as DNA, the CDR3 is TGTGCCAGCAGCCAAGATGGCGGGGGAGGAAGCACAGATACGCAGTATTTT. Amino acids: CASSQDGGGGSTDTQYF.

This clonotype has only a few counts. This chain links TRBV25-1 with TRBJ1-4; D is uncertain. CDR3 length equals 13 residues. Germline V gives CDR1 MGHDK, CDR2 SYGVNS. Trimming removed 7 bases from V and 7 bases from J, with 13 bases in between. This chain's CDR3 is CASTSGSSEKLFF. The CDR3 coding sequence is TGTGCCAGCACTTCGGGTTCGAGTGAAAAACTGTTTTTT.

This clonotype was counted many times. The CDR3 protein is CASSLLALPRSGRGNNEQFF. The CDR3 bases are TGTGCCAGCAGCTTACTCGCTTTACCCCGCAGCGGGAGGGGTAACAATGAGCAGTTCTTC. V gene TRBV7-2 combines with J gene TRBJ2-1; 10 bases fit TRBD2. The CDR3 sequence is 20 residues long. Unmatched junction bases numbered 18, after V lost 2 bases and J lost 5 bases. CDR1 SGHTA and CDR2 FQGNSA come from the germline V gene. The whole variable domain, filled in from reference TRBV7-2 and TRBJ2-1, reads GAGVSQSPSNKVTEKGKDVELRCDPISGHTALYWYRQSLGQGLEFLIYFQGNSAPDKSGLPSDRFSAERTGGSVSTLTIQRTQQEDSAVYLCASSLLALPRSGRGNNEQFFGPGTRLTVL.

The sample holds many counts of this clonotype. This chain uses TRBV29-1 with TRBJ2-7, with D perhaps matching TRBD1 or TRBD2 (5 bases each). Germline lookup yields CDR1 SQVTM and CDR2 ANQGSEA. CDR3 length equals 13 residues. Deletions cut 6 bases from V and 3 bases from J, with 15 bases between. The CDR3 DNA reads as TGCAGCGTGACCGGGACCGCGATCTACGAGCAGTACTTC. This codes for CSVTGTAIYEQYF.

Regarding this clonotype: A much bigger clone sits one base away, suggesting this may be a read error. The CDR3 nucleotides read TGTGCCTGCAGCAAGGCCCCTTACACCGGGGAGCTGTTTTTT. Protein: CACSKAPYTGELFF. This sequence joins TRBV7-9 and TRBJ2-2; D uncertain. The CDR3 totals 14 residues. Per the germline V gene, CDR1 is SEHNR and CDR2 is FQNEAQ (reference sequence). Full variable domain (missing parts from reference TRBV7-9 and TRBJ2-2): DTGVSQNPRHKITKRGQNVTFRCDPISEHNRLYWYRQTLGQGPEFLTYFQNEAQLEKSRLLSDRFSAERPKGSFSTLEIQRTEQGDSAMYLCACSKAPYTGELFFGEGSRLTVL.

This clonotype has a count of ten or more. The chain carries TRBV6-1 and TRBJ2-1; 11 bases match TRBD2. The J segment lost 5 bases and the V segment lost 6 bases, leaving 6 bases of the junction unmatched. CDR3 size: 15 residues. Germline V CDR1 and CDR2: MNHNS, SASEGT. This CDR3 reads CASRALAGEDNEQFF. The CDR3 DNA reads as TGTGCCAGCAGGGCACTAGCGGGAGAGGACAATGAGCAGTTCTTC.

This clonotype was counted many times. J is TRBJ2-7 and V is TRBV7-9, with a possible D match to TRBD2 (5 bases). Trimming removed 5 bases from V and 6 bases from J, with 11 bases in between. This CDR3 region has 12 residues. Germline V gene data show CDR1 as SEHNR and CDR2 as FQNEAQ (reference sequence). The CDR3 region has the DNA TGTGCCAGCAGCCTATCGGGGTCCGAGCAGTACTTC. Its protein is CASSLSGSEQYF.

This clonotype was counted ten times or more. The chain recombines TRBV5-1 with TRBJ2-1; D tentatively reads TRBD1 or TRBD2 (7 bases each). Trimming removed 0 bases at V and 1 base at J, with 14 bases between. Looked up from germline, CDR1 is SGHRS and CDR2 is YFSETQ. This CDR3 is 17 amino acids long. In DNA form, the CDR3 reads TGCGCCAGCAGCTTGGATATCAGGGGGGGTTCCTACAATGAGCAGTTCTTC. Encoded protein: CASSLDIRGGSYNEQFF.

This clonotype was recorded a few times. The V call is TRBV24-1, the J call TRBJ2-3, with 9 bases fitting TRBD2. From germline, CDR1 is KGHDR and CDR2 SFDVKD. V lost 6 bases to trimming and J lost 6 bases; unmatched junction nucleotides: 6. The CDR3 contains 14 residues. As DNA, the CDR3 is TGTGCCACCAGTAAAGCGGGAGGAACTGATACGCAGTATTTT. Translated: CATSKAGGTDTQYF.

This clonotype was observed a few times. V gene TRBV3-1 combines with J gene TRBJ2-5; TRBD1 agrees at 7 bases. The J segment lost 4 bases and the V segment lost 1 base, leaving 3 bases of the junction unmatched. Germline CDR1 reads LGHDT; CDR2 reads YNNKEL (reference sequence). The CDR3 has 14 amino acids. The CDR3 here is CASSQGTGGETQYF. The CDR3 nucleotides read TGTGCCAGCAGCCAAGGGACAGGTGGAGAGACCCAGTACTTC.

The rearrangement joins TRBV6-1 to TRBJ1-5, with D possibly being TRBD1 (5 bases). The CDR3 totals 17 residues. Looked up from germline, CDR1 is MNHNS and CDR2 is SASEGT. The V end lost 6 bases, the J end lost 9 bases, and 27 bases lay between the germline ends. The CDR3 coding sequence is TGTGCCAGCAGCTTAACCCTGAGGACACCCCCGGTTGGGCCCCAGCATTTT. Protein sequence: CASSLTLRTPPVGPQHF.

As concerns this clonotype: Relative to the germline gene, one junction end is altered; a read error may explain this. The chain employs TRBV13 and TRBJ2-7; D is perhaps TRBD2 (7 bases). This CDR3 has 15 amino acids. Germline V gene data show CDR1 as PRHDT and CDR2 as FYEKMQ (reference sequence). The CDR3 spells CASSLVGGGLGEPYF. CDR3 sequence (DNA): TGTGCCAGCAGCTTAGTGGGAGGGGGGCTTGGCGAGCCGTACTTC.

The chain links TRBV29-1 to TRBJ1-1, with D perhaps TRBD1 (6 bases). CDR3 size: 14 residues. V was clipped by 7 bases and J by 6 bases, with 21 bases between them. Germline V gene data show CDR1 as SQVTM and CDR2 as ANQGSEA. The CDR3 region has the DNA TGCAGCGATTGGCAGGGGATATCCTGGGCTGAAGCTTTCTTT. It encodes CSDWQGISWAEAFF.

The CDR3 bases are TGCAGTGCTAGCCTCCAAAGCGGGGAGCTGTTTTTT. It translates to CSASLQSGELFF. V gene TRBV20-1 combines with J gene TRBJ2-2; D unresolved. This CDR3 is 12 amino acids long. V lost 3 bases and J 7 bases, leaving 9 bases between the germline ends. Germline CDR1 is DFQATT and CDR2 is SNEGSKA (reference sequence).

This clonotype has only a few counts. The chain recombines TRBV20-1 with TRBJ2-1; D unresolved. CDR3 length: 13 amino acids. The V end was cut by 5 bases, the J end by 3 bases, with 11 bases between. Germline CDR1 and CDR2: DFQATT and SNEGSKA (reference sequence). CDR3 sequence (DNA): TGCAGTGCTCCGACCAACGACTACAATGAGCAGTTCTTC. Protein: CSAPTNDYNEQFF.

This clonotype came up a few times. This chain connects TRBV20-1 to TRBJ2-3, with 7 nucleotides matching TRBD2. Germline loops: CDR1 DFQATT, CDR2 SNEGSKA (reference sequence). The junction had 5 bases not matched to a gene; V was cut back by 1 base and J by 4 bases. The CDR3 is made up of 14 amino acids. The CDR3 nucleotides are TGCAGTGCTAGAGGGGACTATTTCGCAGATACGCAGTATTTT. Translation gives CSARGDYFADTQYF.

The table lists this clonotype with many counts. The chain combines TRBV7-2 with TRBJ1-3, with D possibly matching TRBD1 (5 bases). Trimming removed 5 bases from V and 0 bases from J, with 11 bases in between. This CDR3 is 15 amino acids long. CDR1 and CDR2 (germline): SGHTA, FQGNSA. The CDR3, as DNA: TGTGCCAGCAGCCGGGACGGGCCCTCTGGAAACACCATATATTTT. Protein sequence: CASSRDGPSGNTIYF.

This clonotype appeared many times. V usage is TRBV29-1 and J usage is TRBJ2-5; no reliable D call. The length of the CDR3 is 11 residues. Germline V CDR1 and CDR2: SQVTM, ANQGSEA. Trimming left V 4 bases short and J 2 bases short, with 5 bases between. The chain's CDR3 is CSVGIQETQYF. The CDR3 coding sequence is TGCAGCGTTGGAATTCAAGAGACCCAGTACTTC.

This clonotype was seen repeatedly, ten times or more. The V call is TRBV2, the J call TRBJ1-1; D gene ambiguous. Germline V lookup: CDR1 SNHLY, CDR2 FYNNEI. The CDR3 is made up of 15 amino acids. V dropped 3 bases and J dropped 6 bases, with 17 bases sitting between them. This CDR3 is CASSEMGARNPEAFF. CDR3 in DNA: TGTGCCAGCAGTGAGATGGGAGCGCGTAACCCTGAAGCTTTCTTT. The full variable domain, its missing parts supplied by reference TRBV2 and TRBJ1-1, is EPEVTQTPSHQVTQMGQEVILRCVPISNHLYFYWYRQILGQKVEFLVSFYNNEISEKSEIFDDQFSVERPDGSNFTLKIRSTKLEDSAMYFCASSEMGARNPEAFFGQGTRLTVV.

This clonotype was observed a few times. CDR3 loop: CASEAMGFF. The CDR3 DNA reads as TGTGCCAGTGAGGCAATGGGGTTCTTC. The chain couples TRBV27 to TRBJ2-1; no firm D call. Trimming shortened V by 9 bases and J by 15 bases, and 12 bases separated the two germline ends. This CDR3 contains 9 residues. From germline, CDR1 is MNHEY and CDR2 SMNVEV (reference sequence).